Below are 27 T cell receptor beta chains sequenced from a single sample in a study of shared clonotypes between healthy human individuals. Here immunoSEQ multiplex PCR was the method, and the copy in TCRdb shows in-frame clones only, minus some. The data show 2 million to 2.5 million clones, roughly 92% seen once. Specimen: naive CD4+ T cells from PBMCs. Noted subset: CD45RA+ positively selected. These receptors came from a man younger than 35 in good health. Some clones in this sample may be carry-over from other donors' samples.

The genes are TRBV9 and TRBJ2-3; 9 bases fit TRBD2. The CDR3 is 14 amino acids. V was pared by 4 bases and J by 2 bases, with 2 bases of the junction left unmatched. Germline V gives CDR1 SGDLS, CDR2 YYNGEE. CDR3 DNA sequence: TGTGCCAGCAGCTCTAGCGGGACCACAGATACGCAGTATTTT. Protein: CASSSSGTTDTQYF. The variable domain in full, with the rest retrieved from reference TRBV9 and TRBJ2-3, is DSGVTQTPKHLITATGQRVTLRCSPRSGDLSVYWYQQSLDQGLQFLIQYYNGEERAKGNILERFSAQQFPDLHSELNLSSLELGDSALYFCASSSSGTTDTQYFGPGTRLTVL.

In DNA, the CDR3 is TGTGCCAGCAGCTTAGTAGCGGGAGGGAGCGATGAGCAGTTCTTC. Translating it yields CASSLVAGGSDEQFF. The chain is built from TRBV7-9 and TRBJ2-1; TRBD2 matches 11 bases. CDR3 size: 15 residues. The V gene's germline CDR1 is SEHNR and CDR2 FQNEAQ (reference sequence). The V and J ends lost 1 base and 8 bases, in that order; junction bases with no gene match: 4.

The V gene is TRBV19, the J gene TRBJ2-6, with unresolved D. This CDR3 region has 15 residues. Looked up from germline, CDR1 is LNHDA and CDR2 is SQIVND (reference sequence). The V gene lost 3 bases and the J gene lost 4 bases, with 10 bases spanning the gap. CDR3 sequence reads: CASSIVFSGANVLTF. DNA for the CDR3: TGTGCCAGTAGTATTGTGTTCTCCGGGGCCAACGTCCTGACTTTC.

The chain employs TRBV2 and TRBJ2-7; the match to TRBD1 covers 11 bases. CDR3 size: 17 residues. V gave up 7 bases and J gave up 3 bases; unmatched junction bases: 14. Germline CDR1 reads SNHLY; CDR2 reads FYNNEI. CDR3 sequence (DNA): TGTGCCAGCACCAACAGGGTCGGACAGGGGGCAGGCTACGAGCAGTACTTC. Translation gives CASTNRVGQGAGYEQYF.

The rearrangement joins TRBV5-4 to TRBJ1-1; D possibly corresponds to TRBD1 (6 bases). CDR1 is SGHNT, CDR2 YYREEE, per germline (reference sequence). Trimming took 1 base from V and 3 from J, leaving 7 bases between them. CDR3 length: 13 residues. The CDR3 is CASSLRGYTEAFF. Here the CDR3 DNA reads TGTGCCAGCAGCTTGAGGGGGTACACTGAAGCTTTCTTT.

V gene TRBV5-5 combines with J gene TRBJ1-1; unclear D gene. The CDR3 runs to 12 residues. Trimming took off 3 bases at V and 7 bases at J, with 10 bases between the two ends. CDR1 is SGHKS and CDR2 is YYEKEE in the germline V gene (reference sequence). The CDR3 is CASSSGWFEAFF. CDR3 in DNA: TGTGCCAGCAGCTCGGGATGGTTTGAAGCTTTCTTT.

The chain couples TRBV5-5 to TRBJ2-2; 8 nucleotides align to TRBD2. Germline V gives CDR1 SGHKS, CDR2 YYEKEE (reference sequence). CDR3 length equals 15 residues. With 4 bases clipped from V and 5 bases from J, the junction kept 7 bases outside the gene matches. The CDR3 loop is CASSPGTSVTGELFF. Written as DNA, the CDR3 is TGTGCCAGCAGCCCCGGGACTAGTGTTACCGGGGAGCTGTTTTTT.

The chain links TRBV7-2 to TRBJ2-7; the D is unclear. From germline, CDR1 is SGHTA and CDR2 FQGNSA. Trimming took off 2 bases at V and 6 bases at J, with 14 bases between the two ends. This CDR3 contains 14 residues. This chain's CDR3 is CASSLLGSNSEQYF. CDR3 sequence (DNA): TGTGCCAGCAGCTTATTAGGATCTAATTCCGAGCAGTACTTC.

The V call is TRBV6-6, the J call TRBJ2-3, with 10 bases aligning to TRBD2. Germline assignment: CDR1 MNHNY and CDR2 SVGAGI (reference sequence). The CDR3 runs to 15 residues. V shed 8 bases, J shed 4 bases, and the junction held 9 bases outside the gene matches. CDR3 in amino acids: CASGLAGVVADTQYF. Written as DNA, the CDR3 is TGTGCCAGCGGTCTAGCGGGAGTTGTAGCAGATACGCAGTATTTT.

Remarks on this clone: Within the sample, other DNA sequences also encode this same CDR3. The chain recombines TRBV5-1 with TRBJ1-1; TRBD1 agrees at 10 bases. CDR1 is SGHRS, CDR2 YFSETQ, per germline. J lost 5 bases, V lost 0 bases, and 4 bases had no gene match. This CDR3 spans 15 amino acids. The CDR3, as DNA: TGCGCCAGCAGCTTGGCCCGGACAGGGGGTACTGAAGCTTTCTTT. This gives the protein CASSLARTGGTEAFF.

The chain combines TRBV19 with TRBJ1-4; the match to TRBD1 covers 12 bases. Germline V gene lookup returns CDR1 LNHDA and CDR2 SQIVND (reference sequence). CDR3 length equals 18 residues. Germline trimming cut 6 bases from V and 10 bases from J; bases unmatched to any gene: 18. For the CDR3, the DNA is TGTGCCAGTAGCATATCTGGAGGGACAGGGGGCCCGAGTGGAAAACTGTTTTTT. Translated, it gives CASSISGGTGGPSGKLFF.

This chain joins TRBV29-1 and TRBJ2-7; TRBD1 matches 7 bases. J was trimmed by 0 bases and V by 6 bases; bases with no gene match: 8. The CDR3 spans 14 residues. Germline assignment: CDR1 SQVTM and CDR2 ANQGSEA. The CDR3 DNA is TGCAGCGTAGCCGGGACAGCCGTCTCCTACGAGCAGTACTTC. Residues: CSVAGTAVSYEQYF.

Notes on this clone: Other DNA sequences from this sample encode an identical CDR3 as well. The V call is TRBV15, the J call TRBJ1-4; D remains unclear. The CDR3 is made up of 13 amino acids. V lost 3 bases to trimming and J lost 2 bases, with 4 bases between them. Germline lookup yields CDR1 LNHNV and CDR2 YYDKDF (reference sequence). The CDR3 sequence: CATSRGTNEKLFF. The CDR3 DNA sequence: TGTGCCACCAGCAGGGGGACTAATGAAAAACTGTTTTTT.

This chain uses TRBV4-1 with TRBJ1-1; D might be TRBD1 (6 bases). This CDR3 spans 18 amino acids. Between the trimmed V and J ends, which lost 0 bases and 3 bases, there was a span of 20 bases. Germline CDR1 reads MGHRA; CDR2 reads YSYEKL. The CDR3 reads CASSQDNRVVFKDTEAFF. In nucleotides, the CDR3 is TGCGCCAGCAGCCAAGATAACAGGGTTGTATTTAAGGACACTGAAGCTTTCTTT.

The rearrangement links TRBV4-1 to TRBJ2-7; D gene ambiguous. CDR1 and CDR2 (germline): MGHRA, YSYEKL. Deletions cut 4 bases from V and 4 bases from J, with 14 bases between. This CDR3 is 14 amino acids long. For the CDR3, the DNA is TGCGCCAGCAGCCGGGCTGGGGTCGTTTACGAGCAGTACTTC. It codes for CASSRAGVVYEQYF.

The V and J genes are TRBV27 and TRBJ2-7, with D uncertain. V was pared by 2 bases and J by 0 bases, with 11 bases between. Per germline, CDR1 MNHEY and CDR2 SMNVEV (reference sequence). This CDR3 contains 15 residues. The CDR3 DNA reads as TGTGCCAGCAGTTTAACCTCGGCTACCTCCTACGAGCAGTACTTC. This sequence encodes CASSLTSATSYEQYF.

The rearrangement uses TRBV25-1 and TRBJ2-1; D perhaps matches TRBD1 (5 bases). Per germline, CDR1 MGHDK and CDR2 SYGVNS. This CDR3 region has 14 residues. Trimming removed 3 bases from V and 6 bases from J, with 12 bases in between. CDR3 residues: CASSDRRASNEQFF. CDR3 DNA sequence: TGTGCCAGCAGTGATCGCAGGGCCTCCAATGAGCAGTTCTTC.

The rearrangement links TRBV11-1 to TRBJ1-1; D might be TRBD1 (5 bases). This CDR3 has 14 amino acids. The germline V gene encodes CDR1 SGHAT and CDR2 FQDESV (reference sequence). Trimming removed 0 bases from V and 3 bases from J, with 8 bases in between. The CDR3 DNA sequence: TGTGCCAGCAGCTTAGCCGGGACGGACACTGAAGCTTTCTTT. This gives the protein CASSLAGTDTEAFF.

This clone occurred a few times. The chain carries TRBV4-2 and TRBJ1-2; weak D call: TRBD1 (5 bases). V was clipped by 2 bases and J by 4 bases, with 11 bases between them. This CDR3 comprises 14 residues. Germline loops: CDR1 LGHNA, CDR2 YNFKEQ. The CDR3 nucleotides read TGTGCCAGCAGCCAAAGGGGAGGTAGCTATGGCTACACCTTC. Residues: CASSQRGGSYGYTF.

This chain joins TRBV2 and TRBJ2-7; unclear D gene. Germline V gene data show CDR1 as SNHLY and CDR2 as FYNNEI. Deletions cut 0 bases from V and 1 base from J, with 10 bases between. This CDR3 is built from 15 residues. CDR3: CASSEALLQSYEQYF. CDR3 sequence (DNA): TGTGCCAGCAGTGAAGCGCTTCTCCAATCCTACGAGCAGTACTTC.

This chain uses TRBV7-9 with TRBJ1-1, with 7 bases lining up with TRBD1. Germline CDR1 SEHNR, CDR2 FQNEAQ (reference sequence). CDR3 length equals 15 residues. V trimming: 2 bases; J trimming: 6 bases; junction bases outside the gene matches: 9. The CDR3 coding sequence is TGTGCCAGCAGCTTACAGAGGGGGCAGGGCGCTGAAGCTTTCTTT. It yields the protein CASSLQRGQGAEAFF.

The chain joins TRBV5-1 to TRBJ2-5; D is possibly TRBD1 or TRBD2 (5 bases each). Trimming removed 1 base at V and 4 bases at J, with 17 bases between. The CDR3 runs to 16 residues. The germline V gene has CDR1 SGHRS and CDR2 YFSETQ. The CDR3 sequence: CASSLFRDPGRETQYF. The DNA for the CDR3 is TGCGCCAGCAGCTTGTTCCGGGACCCCGGCAGAGAGACCCAGTACTTC.

The J gene is TRBJ2-1, the V gene TRBV6-6; the match to TRBD2 covers 11 bases. The CDR3 spans 16 residues. V shed 5 bases and J 7 bases; nucleotides not matched to a gene: 10. Germline V gene sequence: CDR1 MNHNY, CDR2 SVGAGI (reference sequence). The CDR3 nucleotides read TGTGCCAGCAGTGCCAGAGGCCTAGCGGGGGGTAATGAGCAGTTCTTC. Amino acids: CASSARGLAGGNEQFF.

The chain has TRBV20-1 and TRBJ2-7; no reliable D call. The CDR3 covers 11 residues. Looked up from germline, CDR1 is DFQATT and CDR2 is SNEGSKA (reference sequence). V lost 6 bases and J 4 bases, leaving 10 bases between the germline ends. The DNA for the CDR3 is TGCAGTGCGCATGGGGTATACGAGCAGTACTTC. Translated, it gives CSAHGVYEQYF.

In this sample, this clone turned up a few times. The chain carries TRBV4-3 and TRBJ1-2; D unclear. Germline lookup yields CDR1 LGHNA and CDR2 YSLEER. The CDR3 runs 13 residues. Trimming stripped 4 bases from V and 3 bases from J, with 9 bases between. Here the CDR3 reads CASSPALDYGYTF. As DNA, the CDR3 is TGCGCCAGCAGCCCCGCACTGGACTATGGCTACACCTTC.

The V and J genes are TRBV21-1 and TRBJ1-2. TRBV21-1 is recorded as a pseudogene. The CDR3 extends over 12 amino acids. The DNA for the CDR3 is TGTGCCAGCAGCACCCAAGGGCGCTCCTACACCTTC. As protein: CASSTQGRSYTF.

V and J are TRBV27 and TRBJ2-7; 8 nucleotides align to TRBD1. V was clipped by 6 bases and J by 3 bases; unmatched bases: 13. Germline lookup yields CDR1 MNHEY and CDR2 SMNVEV (reference sequence). The CDR3 contains 16 residues. As DNA, the CDR3 is TGTGCCAGCAGCAATACAATCAGGGGGCCTGGCTACGAGCAGTACTTC. Amino acid sequence: CASSNTIRGPGYEQYF.